This is a list of T cell receptor beta chains from one sample in a study of T cells after yellow fever vaccination. TCRdb reprocessed the 5' RACE reads via MiXCR and lists one record per CDR3 protein. The table shows 300,000 to 400,000 distinct CDR3 sequences, with around 10% occurring only once. Material: CD4+ T cells sorted from PBMCs, obtained 45 days after the yellow fever booster vaccination. These receptors originate from a man aged 18 to 35 who received the YFV17D yellow fever vaccine. The CDR3 runs from the conserved cysteine through the conserved F or W. The D gene is left open where the match is weak. Not all rows give a size; the values are once, few, many and, for expanded clones, a class.

D gene | J gene | clone size | V gene | CDR3 DNA | CDR3 protein
TRBD2 | TRBJ2-3 | - | TRBV7-2 | TGTGCCAGCTGTAGCGGACTAGCGGGGGGGCCGGGCACAGATACGCAGTATTTT | CASCSGLAGGPGTDTQYF
- | TRBJ2-2 | few | TRBV6-5 | TGTGCCAGCAGGCCGAGGACCGGGGAGCTGTTTTTT | CASRPRTGELFF
- | TRBJ2-5 | - | TRBV9 | TGTGCCAGCAGCTCCGGTCTCGAGACCCAGTACTTC | CASSSGLETQYF
- | TRBJ2-6 | - | TRBV6-1 | TGTGCCAGCAGTGCTGGGCCCTCTGGGGCCAACGTCCTGACTTTC | CASSAGPSGANVLTF
- | TRBJ1-2 | few | TRBV6-5 | TGTGCCAGCAGTCGGACAGTAACCTATGGCTACACCTTC | CASSRTVTYGYTF
TRBD2 | TRBJ2-5 | - | TRBV5-1 | TGCGCCAGCAGCTTGGTGGGCAGCGGGGAAGAGACCCAGTACTTC | CASSLVGSGEETQYF
TRBD2 | TRBJ2-3 | few | TRBV5-4 | TGTGCCAGCGCCGGGACTAGCGATACAGATACGCAGTATTTT | CASAGTSDTDTQYF
TRBD2 | TRBJ2-3 | many | TRBV9 | TGTGCCAGCAGCGTAGACGGGGGGGTGCTAGATACGCAGTATTTT | CASSVDGGVLDTQYF
TRBD2 | TRBJ2-3 | - | TRBV4-1 | TGCGCCAGCAGCCAAGTGGCCGCGGGGGGCCGAACAGATACGCAGTATTTT | CASSQVAAGGRTDTQYF
- | TRBJ1-2 | - | TRBV7-2 | TGTGCCAGCAGCCCTGGACGGCACTATGGCTACACCTTC | CASSPGRHYGYTF
- | TRBJ2-1 | few | TRBV6-2/TRBV6-3 | TGTGCCAGCAGTTCGGGGGGCCTCGAGTTCTTC | CASSSGGLEFF
- | TRBJ1-2 | few | TRBV9 | TGTGCCAGCAGCGACCGGGACTTGGTTGGCTACACCTTC | CASSDRDLVGYTF
- | TRBJ2-7 | few | TRBV3-2 | TGTGCCAGCAGCCAAGAGGTGGCGACGTCCGAGCAGTACTTC | CASSQEVATSEQYF
TRBD1 | TRBJ2-3 | few | TRBV7-2 | TGTGCCAGCAAGGGATCTGGATCGGGACAGCCGTATTTT | CASKGSGSGQPYF
- | TRBJ2-2 | many | TRBV18 | TGTGCCAGCTCACTCCCATCGGGGGGCGGCGCCGGGGAGCTGTTTTTT | CASSLPSGGGAGELFF
- | TRBJ2-7 | - | TRBV11-2 | TGTGCCAGCAGCTTGGCAGAGTACTCCTACGAGCAGTACTTC | CASSLAEYSYEQYF
- | TRBJ2-3 | - | TRBV6-6 | TGTGCCAGCAGTTACTCGACGGGATCCCACACAGATACGCAGTATTTT | CASSYSTGSHTDTQYF
TRBD1 | TRBJ1-4 | many | TRBV12-3/TRBV12-4 | TGTGCCAGCAGCCGACAGGGGCGTGAAAAACTGTTTTTT | CASSRQGREKLFF
TRBD2 | TRBJ2-1 | - | TRBV5-6 | TGTGCCAGCAGCTCCCTTCGCGGGGGTGACTCCTACAATGAGCAGTTCTTC | CASSSLRGGDSYNEQFF
- | TRBJ2-2 | - | TRBV6-2/TRBV6-3 | TGTGCCAGCAGTTACTCGAGTTATTACACCGGGGAGCTGTTTTTT | CASSYSSYYTGELFF
- | TRBJ2-3 | - | TRBV10-1 | TGCGCCAGCAGTGAGGCGGGGACGGCAGATACGCAGTATTTT | CASSEAGTADTQYF
TRBD2 | TRBJ2-5 | few | TRBV9 | TGTGCCAGCAGCCCGGGCTCCGGCGGGGGAAGGGAAGAGACCCAGTACTTC | CASSPGSGGGREETQYF
TRBD1 | TRBJ1-1 | - | TRBV27 | TGTGCCAGCAGTTCCAGGGGGCGCCGGTCTGAAGCTTTCTTT | CASSSRGRRSEAFF
TRBD1 | TRBJ1-1 | few | TRBV3-1 | TGTGCCAGCAGCCAAGACTGGGACAGCAGAGAAGCTTTCTTT | CASSQDWDSREAFF
- | TRBJ1-2 | many | TRBV6-5 | TGTGCCAGCAGTTACGGTATGGGGGCCAGCTATGGCTACACCTTC | CASSYGMGASYGYTF
- | TRBJ1-3 | few | TRBV12-5 | TGTGCTAGCGGTCCCGGCGGGGCCATATATTTT | CASGPGGAIYF
- | TRBJ2-3 | - | TRBV12-3/TRBV12-4 | TGTGCCAGCAGTTTGAGATGGACCAGCTCAGCCCAGTATTTT | CASSLRWTSSAQYF
- | TRBJ2-1 | many | TRBV5-1 | TGCGCCAGCAGCTGGGTGGGTGAGCAGTTCTTC | CASSWVGEQFF
- | TRBJ1-2 | few | TRBV6-5 | TGTGCCAGCAGTTCCCCCCGAGGTGGGGGCTACACCTTC | CASSSPRGGGYTF
TRBD2 | TRBJ2-7 | - | TRBV11-2 | TGTGCCAGCAGGCCCGGGACTAGCGCAGACGAGCAGTACTTC | CASRPGTSADEQYF
- | TRBJ1-5 | - | TRBV4-3 | TGCGCCAGCAGCCAAGATAATGAACACAGCTATAGCAATCAGCCCCAGCATTTT | CASSQDNEHSYSNQPQHF
- | TRBJ1-2 | few | TRBV20-1 | TGCAGTGCTAGAAACGGGGACTATGGCTACACCTTC | CSARNGDYGYTF
TRBD1 | TRBJ2-7 | few | TRBV4-2 | TGTGCCAGCAGCCAAATACCGGGACAGGGGGCTTACGAGCAGTACTTC | CASSQIPGQGAYEQYF
TRBD2 | TRBJ2-3 | few | TRBV7-9 | TGTCCCAGCAGCCTACCAGGAGGGACTAGCGGGGGGTCGTTTGGTGGAGATACGCAGTATTTT | CPSSLPGGTSGGSFGGDTQYF